This T cell receptor beta chain was documented in a study of blood T cell repertoires in COVID-19. On the study more broadly: Spain, Italy and the United States supplied samples that represented acute and convalescent COVID-19. T cells, B-cell-depleted T cells, or PBMCs supplied cDNA or gDNA.

V lost 4 bases, J lost 6 bases, and 4 bases stayed unmatched. Germline V CDR1 and CDR2: LGHDT, YNNKEL (reference sequence). This CDR3 has 15 amino acids. Enrollment of patients from Seattle took place during active infection, with longitudinal follow-up. Produced via immunoSEQ multiplex PCR; TCRdb's table is partial and in-frame only. The sample records about 200,000 clones, around 81% being singletons. Sample: peripheral blood. The J gene is TRBJ2-3, the V gene TRBV3-1 (or the pseudogene TRBV3-2); 13 positions match TRBD2. The clonotype was recovered from a man in his 60s with COVID-19, enrolled during active disease. This CDR3 reads CASSRRTSGSDTQYF. As DNA, the CDR3 is TGTGCCAGCAGCCGAAGGACTAGCGGGAGCGATACGCAGTATTTT.